The sequence of this T cell receptor beta chain was determined in a study of T cell changes during pregnancy in multiple sclerosis. Per the germline V gene, CDR1 is SGHRS and CDR2 is YFSETQ. This CDR3 region has 15 residues. J was trimmed by 6 bases and V by 0 bases; bases with no gene match: 5. Sequencing was performed with immunoSEQ multiplex PCR; in TCRdb, only in-frame clones are kept and a portion is missing. Of 40,000 or so clones in the sample, around 90% were seen once. The chain recombines TRBV5-1 with TRBJ2-1, with 8 nucleotides matching TRBD2. This clonotype was obtained from a female donor with multiple sclerosis, enrolled in a pregnancy study. The starting material was CD8+ T cells from peripheral blood mononuclear cells, obtained before pregnancy. CDR3 nucleotide sequence: TGCGCCAGCAGCTTGGAGGCGGGAGGCATCAATGAGCAGTTCTTC. Protein: CASSLEAGGINEQFF.